These T cell receptor beta chains were read from a single sample in a study of cytomegalovirus exposure and HLA in healthy donors. Sequenced by immunoSEQ multiplex PCR; TCRdb stores in-frame clones only, minus some. This table holds fewer than 120,000 clones, 75% to 90% found once. The source material was PBMCs. These receptor sequences come from a man aged 35 to 55 in good health and CMV-seronegative. Both conserved end residues are part of each CDR3. The D gene is left open where the match is weak. A row's size may be missing; if present it is once, few, many or a size class.

clone size	D gene	V gene	CDR3 length	J gene	CDR3 DNA	CDR3 protein
-	-	TRBV7-2	14	TRBJ2-5	TGTGCCAGCAGCTTAAGGGGCCGCCAAGAGACCCAGTACTTC	CASSLRGRQETQYF
-	TRBD1	TRBV6-4	15	TRBJ1-6	TGTGCCAGCAGCCGACAGGGGACCTATAATTCACCCCTCCACTTT	CASSRQGTYNSPLHF
-	-	TRBV29-1	11	TRBJ2-4	TGCAGCGCCGGGGAGAAAAACATTCAGTACTTC	CSAGEKNIQYF
-	-	TRBV5-1	14	TRBJ1-5	TGCGCCAGCAGCTTGGAGCGGCAGCCTTTTCCCCAGCATTTT	CASSLERQPFPQHF
-	-	TRBV6-6	16	TRBJ1-4	TGTGCCAGCAGTTACGCCCGGGGGGCGCTTAATGAAAAACTGTTTTTT	CASSYARGALNEKLFF
-	-	TRBV5-1	13	TRBJ1-2	TGCGCCAGCAGCGAGGACAGCATCTATGGCTACACCTTC	CASSEDSIYGYTF
-	-	TRBV4-3	15	TRBJ1-5	TGCGCCAGCAGCCAAGACTTGACAGCAAATCAGCCCCAGCATTTT	CASSQDLTANQPQHF
-	TRBD1	TRBV28	15	TRBJ1-5	TGTGCCAGCAGATCTGTCGGACAGGGCGGGCAGCCCCAGCATTTT	CASRSVGQGGQPQHF
-	-	TRBV10-3	14	TRBJ1-1	TGTGCCATCAGTCGGACAGACATGAACACTGAAGCTTTCTTT	CAISRTDMNTEAFF
-	TRBD1	TRBV7-9	16	TRBJ1-5	TGTGCCAGCAGCTCACGAACCGGGACAGGGGATCAGCCCCAGCATTTT	CASSSRTGTGDQPQHF
few	-	TRBV6-5	15	TRBJ1-4	TGTGCCAGCAGTTACGGGGCAGGGTTTAATGAAAAACTGTTTTTT	CASSYGAGFNEKLFF
-	TRBD1	TRBV5-6	17	TRBJ1-5	TGTGCCAGCAGCTTGGGGTGGGACAGGGGTCCCAATCAGCCCCAGCATTTT	CASSLGWDRGPNQPQHF
once	-	TRBV4-3	16	TRBJ2-7	TGCGCCAGCAGCCACACCTCCTCCACGGTGACCTACGAGCAGTACTTC	CASSHTSSTVTYEQYF
-	-	TRBV19	14	TRBJ2-6	TGTGCCAGTATTTCCTTTCCTGGGGCCAACGTCCTGACTTTC	CASISFPGANVLTF
-	-	TRBV7-6	14	TRBJ2-7	TGTGCCAGCAGCTTAACTACAGGGTCCTACGAGCAGTACTTC	CASSLTTGSYEQYF
-	-	TRBV7-2	13	TRBJ2-3	TGTGCCAGCACCCCTCTCGGGACAAATACGCAGTATTTT	CASTPLGTNTQYF
-	-	TRBV15	14	TRBJ1-1	TGTGCCACCAGCAGAGATGGGGGGAATACTGAAGCTTTCTTT	CATSRDGGNTEAFF
few	TRBD1	TRBV28	15	TRBJ2-1	TGTGCCAGCAGCCCCGGGACAGGGACCTACAATGAGCAGTTCTTC	CASSPGTGTYNEQFF
-	-	TRBV28	11	TRBJ1-2	TGTGCCAGCAGTACAGGGTTTGGCTACACCTTC	CASSTGFGYTF
-	TRBD2	TRBV5-1	15	TRBJ2-3	TGCGCCAGCAGTGGGGTAGGCGGGGGAACAGATACGCAGTATTTT	CASSGVGGGTDTQYF
-	TRBD2	TRBV9	13	TRBJ2-5	TGTGCCAAAGCGCCCGGGGGGCAAGAGACCCAGTACTTC	CAKAPGGQETQYF
-	TRBD1	TRBV28	14	TRBJ2-7	TGTGCCAGCAGTCCGGGGACAGTAACCTACGAGCAGTACTTC	CASSPGTVTYEQYF
-	-	TRBV19	14	TRBJ2-7	TGTGCCAGTAGTATGTCTGTTAGCTCCTACGAGCAGTACTTC	CASSMSVSSYEQYF
-	TRBD1	TRBV5-1	17	TRBJ2-3	TGCGCCAGCAGCCTAGGTACTTCCAGGGGGTTCACAGATACGCAGTATTTT	CASSLGTSRGFTDTQYF
-	-	TRBV19	11	TRBJ2-3	TGTGCCAGTACCCTAGCAGATACGCAGTATTTT	CASTLADTQYF
-	-	TRBV5-1	12	TRBJ2-1	TGCGCCAGCAGCTTGCTCGGTTTGGAGCAGTTCTTC	CASSLLGLEQFF
-	TRBD2	TRBV5-6	15	TRBJ2-5	TGTGCCAGCAGCTTGTATCGGGGGGAGCGAGGGGCCCAGTACTTC	CASSLYRGERGAQYF
-	TRBD2	TRBV20-1	11	TRBJ2-7	TGCAGTGCCTGGGGGGGTTGGGAGCAGTACTTC	CSAWGGWEQYF
-	-	TRBV10-3	12	TRBJ1-2	TGTGCCATCAGTGATTGGGGGGGTGGCTACACCTTC	CAISDWGGGYTF
-	-	TRBV18	12	TRBJ2-7	TGTGCCAGCTCACCACTCGGGTACGAGCAGTACTTC	CASSPLGYEQYF
-	-	TRBV5-1	15	TRBJ1-6	TGCGCCAGCACCCAGGACAGAAGAGTTAATTCACCCCTCCACTTT	CASTQDRRVNSPLHF
-	TRBD1	TRBV30	14	TRBJ1-1	TGTGCTTCAACCACCGGGACAGGGGGCACTGAAGCTTTCTTT	CASTTGTGGTEAFF
-	TRBD1	TRBV13	14	TRBJ1-2	TGTGCCAGCAGTAATTACCAGGGGGCAAATGGCTACACCTTC	CASSNYQGANGYTF
-	TRBD1	TRBV19	14	TRBJ2-7	TGTGCCAGTAGTTCCGGACAGGGAGGTTACGAGCAGTACTTC	CASSSGQGGYEQYF
-	-	TRBV6-5	13	TRBJ1-1	TGTGCCAGCAGTTACTCGACACAGTCTGAAGCTTTCTTT	CASSYSTQSEAFF
-	TRBD1	TRBV6-5	15	TRBJ1-1	TGTGCCAGCAGCGTACAGGGGGACCGCGACACTGAAGCTTTCTTT	CASSVQGDRDTEAFF
-	TRBD1	TRBV27	15	TRBJ1-5	TGTGCCAGCAGACAGGACAGGGGGCAGCATCAGCCCCAGCATTTT	CASRQDRGQHQPQHF
-	-	TRBV5-1	14	TRBJ2-7	TGCGCCAGCAGCGCCGACAGTAGCTCCTACGAGCAGTACTTC	CASSADSSSYEQYF
few	-	TRBV6-5	15	TRBJ1-1	TGTGCCAGCAGTTACCGAGGGGGAATGAACACTGAAGCTTTCTTT	CASSYRGGMNTEAFF
-	TRBD1	TRBV6-5	15	TRBJ2-1	TGTGCCAGCAGCCGACCGGGACAGAACACGGGAGAGCAGTTCTTC	CASSRPGQNTGEQFF
-	-	TRBV19	15	TRBJ1-5	TGTGCCAGTAGTCCCCTGACAGGACCTAATCAGCCCCAGCATTTT	CASSPLTGPNQPQHF
few	-	TRBV4-3	14	TRBJ1-1	TGCGCCAGCAGCCAAGGACAGGAGAACACTGAAGCTTTCTTT	CASSQGQENTEAFF
-	-	TRBV2	16	TRBJ1-2	TGTGCCAGCAGTGAGGGGCGAGGACCGACTAACTATGGCTACACCTTC	CASSEGRGPTNYGYTF
-	TRBD2	TRBV5-1	15	TRBJ2-1	TGCGCCAGCAGCTGGCGGGCGGGGGGGGACAATGAGCAGTTCTTC	CASSWRAGGDNEQFF
once	-	TRBV29-1	12	TRBJ1-1	TGCAGCGTTGAAGAGGGAGTCACTGAAGCTTTCTTT	CSVEEGVTEAFF
-	TRBD1	TRBV29-1	12	TRBJ1-2	TGCAGCGTACGACAGGGGAGGGATGGCTACACCTTC	CSVRQGRDGYTF
few	TRBD1	TRBV19	15	TRBJ2-7	TGTGCCAGTAGCCCGGGACAGGGGATCTCCTACGAGCAGTACTTC	CASSPGQGISYEQYF
-	-	TRBV15	12	TRBJ2-5	TGTGCCACCAGCAGAGCGTTAGAGACCCAGTACTTC	CATSRALETQYF
-	-	TRBV18	14	TRBJ2-5	TGTGCCAGCTCACCACGGCCAGGGCAAGAGACCCAGTACTTC	CASSPRPGQETQYF
-	TRBD1	TRBV9	14	TRBJ2-5	TGTGCCAGCAGCGTAGGGGACAGGGCTGTGACCCAGTACTTC	CASSVGDRAVTQYF